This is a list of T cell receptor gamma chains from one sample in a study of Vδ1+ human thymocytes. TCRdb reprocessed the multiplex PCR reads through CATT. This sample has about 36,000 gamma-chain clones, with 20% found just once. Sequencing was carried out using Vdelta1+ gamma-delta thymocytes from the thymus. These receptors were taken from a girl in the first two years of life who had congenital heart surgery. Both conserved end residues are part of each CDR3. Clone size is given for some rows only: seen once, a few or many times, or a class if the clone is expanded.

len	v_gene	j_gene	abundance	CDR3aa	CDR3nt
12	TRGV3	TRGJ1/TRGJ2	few	CATWDRPVKKLF	TGTGCCACCTGGGACAGGCCGGTTAAGAAACTCTTT
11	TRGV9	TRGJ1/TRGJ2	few	CALWEVTKKLF	TGTGCCTTGTGGGAGGTGACTAAGAAACTCTTT
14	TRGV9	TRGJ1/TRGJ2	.	CALWEPDIGYKKLF	TGTGCCTTGTGGGAGCCGGACATCGGGTATAAGAAACTCTTT
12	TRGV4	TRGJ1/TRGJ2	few	CATWDGLQRKLF	TGTGCCACCTGGGATGGGCTTCAGAGGAAACTCTTT
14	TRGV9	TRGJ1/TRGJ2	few	CALWEVVGQVEKLF	TGTGCCTTGTGGGAGGTGGTGGGCCAGGTTGAGAAACTCTTT
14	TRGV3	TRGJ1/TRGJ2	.	CATWDRLCDYKKLF	TGTGCCACCTGGGACAGGCTCTGCGATTATAAGAAACTCTTT
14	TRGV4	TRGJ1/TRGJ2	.	CATWDGPSYYKKLF	TGTGCCACCTGGGATGGGCCTTCTTATTATAAGAAACTCTTT
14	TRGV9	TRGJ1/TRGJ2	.	CALWESSNYYKKLF	TGTGCCTTGTGGGAGTCATCTAATTATTATAAGAAACTCTTT
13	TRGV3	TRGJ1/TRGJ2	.	CATWDRLEYKKLF	TGTGCCACCTGGGACAGGCTCGAATATAAGAAACTCTTT
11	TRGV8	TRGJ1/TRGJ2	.	CATWHQDKKLF	TGTGCCACCTGGCATCAGGATAAGAAACTCTTT
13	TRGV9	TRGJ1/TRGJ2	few	CALWEVTYYKKLF	TGTGCCTTGTGGGAGGTGACGTATTATAAGAAACTCTTT
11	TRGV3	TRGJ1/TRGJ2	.	CATWGTDKKLF	TGTGCCACCTGGGGAACCGATAAGAAACTCTTT
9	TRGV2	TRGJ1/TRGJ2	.	CATGGKKLF	TGTGCCACCGGGGGTAAGAAACTCTTT
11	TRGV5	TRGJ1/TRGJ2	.	CATWLRNKKLF	TGTGCCACCTGGTTACGGAATAAGAAACTCTTT
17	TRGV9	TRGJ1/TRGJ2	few	CALWEVQVSPDYYKKLF	TGTGCCTTGTGGGAGGTGCAGGTCAGCCCGGATTATTATAAGAAACTCTTT
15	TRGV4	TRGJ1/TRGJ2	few	CATWDSLGGAYKKLF	TGTGCCACCTGGGATTCGTTGGGGGGGGCATATAAGAAACTCTTT
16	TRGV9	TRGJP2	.	CALWEVRGSSDWIKTF	TGTGCCTTGTGGGAGGTGCGGGGGAGTAGTGATTGGATCAAGACGTTT
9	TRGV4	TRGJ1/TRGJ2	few	CATGAKKLF	TGTGCCACCGGGGCTAAGAAACTCTTT
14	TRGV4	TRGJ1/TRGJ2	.	CATWDGQSYYKKLF	TGTGCCACCTGGGATGGGCAGAGTTATTATAAGAAACTCTTT
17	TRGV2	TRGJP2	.	CATWDGPRHRSDWIKTF	TGTGCCACCTGGGATGGCCCGCGCCATCGTAGTGATTGGATCAAGACGTTT
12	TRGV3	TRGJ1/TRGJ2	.	CATWDRPRKKLF	TGTGCCACCTGGGACAGGCCTCGGAAGAAACTCTTT
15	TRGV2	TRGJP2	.	CATWDGFGSDWIKTF	TGTGCCACCTGGGACGGTTTTGGTAGTGATTGGATCAAGACGTTT
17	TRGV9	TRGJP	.	CALWEVRQELGKKIKVF	TGTGCCTTGTGGGAGGTGCGTCAAGAGTTGGGCAAAAAAATCAAGGTATTT
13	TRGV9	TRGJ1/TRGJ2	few	CALWETSYYKKLF	TGTGCCTTGTGGGAGACTTCTTATTATAAGAAACTCTTT
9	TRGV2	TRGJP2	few	CATEWIKTF	TGTGCCACCGAATGGATCAAGACGTTT
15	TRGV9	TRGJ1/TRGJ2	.	CALWEVYHNYYKILF	TGTGCCTTGTGGGAGGTATATCACAATTATTATAAGATACTCTTT
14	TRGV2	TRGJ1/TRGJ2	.	CATWDGGGYYKKLF	TGTGCCACCTGGGACGGAGGGGGTTATTATAAGAAACTCTTT
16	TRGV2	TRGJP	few	CATWDGQELGKKIKVF	TGTGCCACCTGGGACGGCCAAGAGTTGGGCAAAAAAATCAAGGTATTT
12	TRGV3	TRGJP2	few	CATWSLNWIKTF	TGTGCCACCTGGTCATTAAATTGGATCAAGACGTTT
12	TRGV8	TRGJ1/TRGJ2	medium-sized	CATWENYYKKLF	TGTGCCACCTGGGAAAATTATTATAAGAAACTCTTT
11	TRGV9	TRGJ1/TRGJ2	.	CALWEAFKKLF	TGTGCCTTGTGGGAGGCGTTTAAGAAACTCTTT
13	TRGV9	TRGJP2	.	CALWEVGTGIKTF	TGTGCCTTGTGGGAGGTTGGTACGGGGATCAAGACGTTT
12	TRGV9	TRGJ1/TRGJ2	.	CALWEVHRKKLF	TGTGCCTTGTGGGAGGTGCATCGGAAAAAACTCTTT
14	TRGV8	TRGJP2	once	CATWDLVGDWIKTF	TGTGCCACCTGGGATTTGGTAGGAGATTGGATCAAGACGTTT
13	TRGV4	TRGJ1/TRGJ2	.	CATWDGPWYKKLF	TGTGCCACCTGGGATGGGCCTTGGTATAAGAAACTCTTT
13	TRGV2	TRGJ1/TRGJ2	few	CATWDEGYYKKLF	TGTGCCACCTGGGACGAGGGCTATTATAAGAAACTCTTT
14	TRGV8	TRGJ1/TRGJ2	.	CATWDLGDYYKKLF	TGTGCCACCTGGGACCTGGGGGATTATTATAAGAAACTCTTT
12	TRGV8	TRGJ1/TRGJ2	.	CATWDRSYKKLF	TGTGCCACCTGGGACCGGAGTTATAAGAAACTCTTT
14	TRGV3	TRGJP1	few	CATWDRLAGWFKIF	TGTGCCACCTGGGACAGGCTAGCTGGTTGGTTCAAGATATTT
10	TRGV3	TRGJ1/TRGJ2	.	CATWDEKKLF	TGTGCCACCTGGGACGAGAAGAAACTCTTT
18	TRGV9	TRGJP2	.	CALWEVHPLYSSDWIKTF	TGTGCCTTGTGGGAGGTGCACCCCCTATATAGTAGTGATTGGATCAAGACGTTT
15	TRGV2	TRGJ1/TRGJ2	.	CATWDGTSLDYKKLF	TGTGCCACCTGGGACGGGACCAGCTTGGATTATAAGAAACTCTTT
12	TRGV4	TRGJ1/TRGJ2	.	CATWGIYYKKLF	TGTGCCACCTGGGGTATTTATTATAAGAAACTCTTT
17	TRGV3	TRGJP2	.	CATWDRHQDSSDWIKTF	TGTGCCACCTGGGACAGGCATCAGGATAGTAGTGATTGGATCAAGACGTTT
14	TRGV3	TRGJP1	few	CATWDNGTGWFKIF	TGTGCCACCTGGGACAATGGCACTGGTTGGTTCAAGATATTT
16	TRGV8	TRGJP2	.	CATWDSAGSSDWIKTF	TGTGCCACCTGGGATAGTGCCGGGAGTAGTGATTGGATCAAGACGTTT
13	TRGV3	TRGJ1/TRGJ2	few	CATWDRPHYKKLF	TGTGCCACCTGGGACAGACCTCATTATAAGAAACTCTTT
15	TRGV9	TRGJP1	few	CALWDCGGAGWFKIF	TGTGCCTTGTGGGATTGCGGTGGGGCCGGTTGGTTCAAGATATTT
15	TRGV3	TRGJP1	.	CATWDGQGTGWFKIF	TGTGCCACCTGGGACGGGCAGGGCACTGGTTGGTTCAAGATATTT
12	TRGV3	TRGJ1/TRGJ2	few	CATWDRPQGQLF	TGTGCCACCTGGGACAGGCCCCAGGGGCAACTCTTT
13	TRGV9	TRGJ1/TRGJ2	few	CALWEGYYYKKLF	TGTGCCTTGTGGGAGGGGTATTACTATAAGAAACTCTTT
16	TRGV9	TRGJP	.	CALWEVQSLGKKIKVF	TGTGCCTTGTGGGAGGTGCAATCGTTGGGCAAAAAAATCAAGGTATTT
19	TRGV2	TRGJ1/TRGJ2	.	CATWDETSYLFLNYYKKLF	TGTGCCACCTGGGACGAAACTTCCTACCTCTTTTTGAATTATTATAAGAAACTCTTT